The T cell receptor (beta chain) described here comes from a study of blood T cells in healthy people across ages. For the study at large: About one barcoded beta molecule was captured per two T cells (by template switching). The study's findings and limits: Naive CD4+ cells and diversity were both higher in long-lived donors than in aged donors.

Samples each yielded at least 5.5 micrograms of total RNA. The CDR3 is 12 residues long. Germline values: CDR1 SQVTM, CDR2 ANQGSEA. The V gene lost 4 bases and the J gene lost 3 bases, with 10 bases spanning the gap. This clonotype was seen a handful of times. Its antigen is as yet unknown. PCR was performed a second time for about 6 to 12 cycles using a sample-barcoded 5' primer and a J-beta primer mix. Every sample gave at least 2.5 million paired-end reads containing CDR3. TCRdb reanalysed the 5' RACE reads using MiXCR and keeps one entry per CDR3 protein. This repertoire shows hundreds of thousands of distinct CDR3 sequences, more than 55% found once; its top ten account for roughly 26%.

The sample comprised blood. This clonotype originated in a middle-aged man in good health. This sequence joins TRBV29-1 and TRBJ2-7; D possibly corresponds to TRBD1 (6 bases). For the CDR3, the DNA is TGCAGCGTTGCGACAGGAAACTACGAGCAGTACTTC. This codes for CSVATGNYEQYF.